What follows is one TCR beta chain and its context. Its antigen is not known. The CDR3 totals 14 residues. Trimming shortened V by 5 bases and J by 3 bases, and 11 bases separated the two germline ends. CDR1 is MNHEY, CDR2 SMNVEV, per germline (reference sequence). This record belongs to a study of T cell repertoires in cytomegalovirus infection. Study information: Well-studied HLA-B-restricted epitopes and recently identified HLA-C-restricted epitopes of CMV were both used in the study. From public TCR beta signatures came an indication of both CMV infection and matching HLA type.

Regarding the study as a whole: There were carriers of CMV plus the relevant HLA, and cumulative public TCR beta family frequency identified them.

TCRdb recomputed calls from the reads with MiXCR, one row per CDR3 protein. The sample contains 900,000 to 950,000 distinct CDR3 sequences, 25% to 40% of which appear only once. The sequencing here drew on cultured CD8+ T cells from PBMCs, taken from culture after CMV antigen stimulation. V usage is TRBV27 and J usage is TRBJ1-3; the D is unclear. This clonotype originated in a human donor in good health (CMV status not recorded). Some clones in this sample may be carry-over from other donors' samples. CDR3 bases: TGTGCCAGCAGTCCTCGACTTCTTGGAAACACCATATATTTT. This sequence encodes CASSPRLLGNTIYF.